This T cell receptor (beta chain) is from a study of tumor-infiltrating lymphocytes in primary liver carcinoma. Findings and caveats of the study: Left bulk and unsorted, the samples did not allow CD4+ and CD8+ repertoires to be compared. Tumor-adjacent and tumor-blood pairs showed less overlap than tumor region pairs.

Starting material of 500 ng total RNA yielded TCR beta cDNA via a constant-region primer. TCR beta libraries came from three nested multiplex PCR rounds using slightly modified ARM-PCR. Researchers ran the first two PCR rounds for roughly 11 cycles each with TRBV1-TRBV30 forward primers and a C-beta reverse primer. TCRdb ran MiXCR on the multiplex PCR reads and lists one entry per CDR3 protein. The table records a few hundred thousand distinct CDR3 sequences, about 50% of them present only once. In its sample, this clonotype was seen many times. Its target is not known. Germline DNA was also extracted, with blood RNA taken from unsorted whole blood. In advance of surgery, approximately 4.2 milliliters of peripheral blood were collected. The V gene lost 5 bases and the J gene lost 6 bases, with 11 bases spanning the gap. Germline V CDR1 and CDR2: SGHNT, YENEEA. This CDR3 spans 13 amino acids.

Sequencing was done on a sample of peripheral blood. The gene calls are TRBV11-3 and TRBJ2-1; D is uncertain. The clonotype comes from a woman between 25 and 40 years old with primary liver carcinoma and hepatitis B virus infection. CDR3 nucleotides: TGTGCCAGCAGCCGACTGCTAGGCAATGAGCAGTTCTTC. Translation gives CASSRLLGNEQFF.